This T cell receptor (beta chain) was recovered during a study of blood T cell repertoires in COVID-19. The overall study: COVID-19 samples from acute and convalescent phases originated in the United States, Italy and Spain. T cells, B-cell-depleted T cells, or PBMCs supplied cDNA or gDNA.

Germline assignment: CDR1 LNHDA and CDR2 SQIVND (reference sequence). Trimming at V came to 8 bases and at J to 2 bases, leaving 3 bases not matched to a gene. The CDR3 is 14 amino acids. Libraries were prepared by immunoSEQ multiplex PCR; TCRdb keeps only in-frame clonotypes and omits some of them. The data contain 110,000 to 150,000 clones, 88% of them singletons. This sequence joins TRBV19 and TRBJ1-5; TRBD1 agrees at 10 bases. The TCR sequence derives from a man between 65 and 85 years old with acute or convalescent COVID-19. Sequenced material: peripheral blood. The CDR3 reads CASSGTGGNQPQHF. The DNA for the CDR3 is TGTGCCAGTTCTGGGACAGGGGGCAATCAGCCCCAGCATTTT.